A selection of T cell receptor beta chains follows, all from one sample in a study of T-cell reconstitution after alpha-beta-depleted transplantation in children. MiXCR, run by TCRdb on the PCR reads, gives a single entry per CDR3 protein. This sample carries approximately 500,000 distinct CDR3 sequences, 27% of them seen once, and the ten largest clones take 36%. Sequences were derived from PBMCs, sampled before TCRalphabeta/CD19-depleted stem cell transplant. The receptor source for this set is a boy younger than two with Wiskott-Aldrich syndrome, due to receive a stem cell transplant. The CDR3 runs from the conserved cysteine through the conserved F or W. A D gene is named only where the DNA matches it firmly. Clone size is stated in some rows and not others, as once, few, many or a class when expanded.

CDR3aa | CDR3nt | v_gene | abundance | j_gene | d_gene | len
CASRPDEIGNTIYF | TGTGCCAGCAGACCAGACGAGATTGGAAACACCATATATTTT | TRBV28 | few | TRBJ1-3 | NA | 14
CASSSDRALYEQYF | TGCGCCAGTAGCTCCGACAGGGCACTTTACGAGCAGTACTTC | TRBV5-1 | NA | TRBJ2-7 | TRBD1 | 14
CSAEAGDSTDTQYF | TGCAGTGCGGAAGCGGGCGACAGCACAGATACGCAGTATTTT | TRBV20-1 | NA | TRBJ2-3 | NA | 14
CAIADFSTDTQYF | TGTGCCATCGCGGATTTTAGCACAGATACGCAGTATTTT | TRBV10-3 | few | TRBJ2-3 | NA | 13
CATQLAGEGYEQYF | TGTGCCACCCAACTAGCGGGAGAAGGGTACGAGCAGTACTTC | TRBV10-3 | NA | TRBJ2-7 | TRBD2 | 14
CASSQDRASGQGLRPQHF | TGCGCCAGCAGCCAAGATAGGGCCTCGGGACAGGGTTTGCGGCCCCAGCATTTT | TRBV4-1 | few | TRBJ1-5 | TRBD1 | 18
CASSLMWGTEAFF | TGCGCCAGCAGTCTGATGTGGGGTACTGAAGCTTTCTTT | TRBV5-1 | NA | TRBJ1-1 | NA | 13
CSARLRRRTDTQYF | TGCAGTGCTAGATTGCGACGACGCACAGATACGCAGTATTTT | TRBV20-1 | NA | TRBJ2-3 | NA | 14
CSATKVVADTQYF | TGCAGTGCTACCAAAGTGGTCGCAGATACGCAGTATTTT | TRBV20-1 | few | TRBJ2-3 | NA | 13
CSAFRDRGSGTF | TGCAGTGCTTTTCGGGACAGGGGATCGGGAACCTTC | TRBV20-1 | NA | TRBJ1-2 | TRBD1 | 12
CASSVVTTSGALAKNIQYF | TGTGCCAGCAGCGTAGTAACGACTAGCGGGGCTCTAGCCAAAAACATTCAGTACTTC | TRBV9 | NA | TRBJ2-4 | TRBD2 | 19
CASSFGGQGRGEPLHF | TGTGCCAGCAGTTTTGGTGGACAGGGCCGGGGGGAACCCCTCCACTTT | TRBV27 | NA | TRBJ1-6 | TRBD1 | 16
CSVEDAISYEQYF | TGCAGCGTTGAAGATGCCATCTCCTACGAGCAGTACTTC | TRBV29-1 | NA | TRBJ2-7 | NA | 13
CASSLGRTGDNEQFF | TGCGCCAGCAGCTTGGGGCGGACAGGGGACAATGAGCAGTTCTTC | TRBV5-1 | few | TRBJ2-1 | TRBD1 | 15
CASRNLDGANVLTF | TGTGCCAGCAGAAACCTAGATGGGGCCAACGTCCTGACTTTC | TRBV21-1 | few | TRBJ2-6 | NA | 14
CASSPRHSTGELFF | TGTGCCAGCAGCCCCCGTCATAGCACCGGGGAGCTGTTTTTT | TRBV7-7 | NA | TRBJ2-2 | NA | 14
CASSLLGRSEQYF | TGTGCCAGCAGTCTCCTCGGGAGAAGCGAGCAGTACTTC | TRBV12-3/TRBV12-4 | few | TRBJ2-7 | NA | 13
CASSFDRDGYGYTF | TGTGCCAGCAGCTTTGACAGGGATGGCTATGGCTACACCTTC | TRBV7-9 | few | TRBJ1-2 | TRBD1 | 14
CATSDATPGANVLTF | TGTGCCACCAGTGATGCGACACCTGGGGCCAACGTCCTGACTTTC | TRBV24-1 | NA | TRBJ2-6 | NA | 15
CASSDLQGVEKLFF | TGTGCCAGCAGTGACCTACAGGGGGTGGAAAAACTGTTTTTT | TRBV25-1 | NA | TRBJ1-4 | TRBD1 | 14
CAISVAAYNEQFF | TGTGCCATCAGTGTCGCGGCCTACAATGAGCAGTTCTTC | TRBV10-3 | NA | TRBJ2-1 | NA | 13
CASSQAGGSSYNEQFF | TGCGCCAGCAGTCAGGCTGGGGGTAGCTCCTACAATGAGCAGTTCTTC | TRBV4-1 | few | TRBJ2-1 | NA | 16
CASRNQETQYF | TGCGCCAGCAGGAACCAAGAGACCCAGTACTTC | TRBV5-1 | many | TRBJ2-5 | NA | 11
CASSVEQGARRETQYF | TGTGCCAGCAGCGTAGAGCAGGGGGCGCGAAGGGAGACCCAGTACTTC | TRBV9 | once | TRBJ2-5 | TRBD1 | 16
CASSLIPGQGYTF | TGTGCCAGCAGTTTAATCCCAGGGCAGGGCTACACCTTC | TRBV12-3/TRBV12-4 | few | TRBJ1-2 | NA | 13
CASSPPGLTTYGYTF | TGTGCCAGCAGTCCCCCGGGACTGACTACCTATGGCTACACCTTC | TRBV28 | NA | TRBJ1-2 | NA | 15
CATLDRGPYEQYF | TGTGCCACCTTAGACAGGGGCCCCTACGAGCAGTACTTC | TRBV28 | few | TRBJ2-7 | TRBD1 | 13
CAISEPNSGNTIYF | TGTGCCATCAGTGAACCTAACTCTGGAAACACCATATATTTT | TRBV10-3 | NA | TRBJ1-3 | NA | 14
CASSFRTSGGDEQFF | TGCGCCAGCAGCTTTAGGACTAGCGGGGGTGATGAGCAGTTCTTC | TRBV5-1 | few | TRBJ2-1 | TRBD2 | 15
CASSLGWGLMNEQFF | TGTGCCAGCAGTTTAGGGTGGGGCTTAATGAATGAGCAGTTCTTC | TRBV27 | NA | TRBJ2-1 | NA | 15
CSVMRASSYEQYF | TGCAGCGTTATGCGCGCTAGCAGCTACGAGCAGTACTTC | TRBV29-1 | few | TRBJ2-7 | NA | 13
CASSDSGRAYEQYF | TGCGCCAGCAGCGATAGCGGGAGGGCCTACGAGCAGTACTTC | TRBV5-1 | many | TRBJ2-7 | TRBD2 | 14
CASSLVVGSHKKGQFF | TGTGCCAGCAGCTTGGTGGTGGGATCACACAAAAAGGGGCAGTTCTTC | TRBV5-6 | NA | TRBJ2-1 | NA | 16
CAISGPSGSSGTDTQYF | TGTGCCATCAGTGGTCCTAGCGGGAGCTCTGGCACAGATACGCAGTATTTT | TRBV10-3 | NA | TRBJ2-3 | TRBD2 | 17
CATRLAGGRTDTQYF | TGTGCCACAAGACTAGCGGGAGGTCGCACAGATACGCAGTATTTT | TRBV19 | few | TRBJ2-3 | TRBD2 | 15
CSALRDRYNEQFF | TGCAGTGCTCTCCGGGACAGGTACAATGAGCAGTTCTTC | TRBV20-1 | few | TRBJ2-1 | TRBD1 | 13
CSASRDRGSYEQYF | TGCAGTGCTAGCCGGGACAGGGGCTCCTACGAGCAGTACTTC | TRBV20-1 | few | TRBJ2-7 | TRBD1 | 14
CASSLQTRNNEQFF | TGTGCCAGCAGTTTGCAGACTAGAAACAATGAGCAGTTCTTC | TRBV12-3/TRBV12-4 | few | TRBJ2-1 | NA | 14
CASSKRGTEFNEQFF | TGTGCCAGCAGCAAACGGGGGACCGAGTTCAATGAGCAGTTCTTC | TRBV7-9 | NA | TRBJ2-1 | NA | 15